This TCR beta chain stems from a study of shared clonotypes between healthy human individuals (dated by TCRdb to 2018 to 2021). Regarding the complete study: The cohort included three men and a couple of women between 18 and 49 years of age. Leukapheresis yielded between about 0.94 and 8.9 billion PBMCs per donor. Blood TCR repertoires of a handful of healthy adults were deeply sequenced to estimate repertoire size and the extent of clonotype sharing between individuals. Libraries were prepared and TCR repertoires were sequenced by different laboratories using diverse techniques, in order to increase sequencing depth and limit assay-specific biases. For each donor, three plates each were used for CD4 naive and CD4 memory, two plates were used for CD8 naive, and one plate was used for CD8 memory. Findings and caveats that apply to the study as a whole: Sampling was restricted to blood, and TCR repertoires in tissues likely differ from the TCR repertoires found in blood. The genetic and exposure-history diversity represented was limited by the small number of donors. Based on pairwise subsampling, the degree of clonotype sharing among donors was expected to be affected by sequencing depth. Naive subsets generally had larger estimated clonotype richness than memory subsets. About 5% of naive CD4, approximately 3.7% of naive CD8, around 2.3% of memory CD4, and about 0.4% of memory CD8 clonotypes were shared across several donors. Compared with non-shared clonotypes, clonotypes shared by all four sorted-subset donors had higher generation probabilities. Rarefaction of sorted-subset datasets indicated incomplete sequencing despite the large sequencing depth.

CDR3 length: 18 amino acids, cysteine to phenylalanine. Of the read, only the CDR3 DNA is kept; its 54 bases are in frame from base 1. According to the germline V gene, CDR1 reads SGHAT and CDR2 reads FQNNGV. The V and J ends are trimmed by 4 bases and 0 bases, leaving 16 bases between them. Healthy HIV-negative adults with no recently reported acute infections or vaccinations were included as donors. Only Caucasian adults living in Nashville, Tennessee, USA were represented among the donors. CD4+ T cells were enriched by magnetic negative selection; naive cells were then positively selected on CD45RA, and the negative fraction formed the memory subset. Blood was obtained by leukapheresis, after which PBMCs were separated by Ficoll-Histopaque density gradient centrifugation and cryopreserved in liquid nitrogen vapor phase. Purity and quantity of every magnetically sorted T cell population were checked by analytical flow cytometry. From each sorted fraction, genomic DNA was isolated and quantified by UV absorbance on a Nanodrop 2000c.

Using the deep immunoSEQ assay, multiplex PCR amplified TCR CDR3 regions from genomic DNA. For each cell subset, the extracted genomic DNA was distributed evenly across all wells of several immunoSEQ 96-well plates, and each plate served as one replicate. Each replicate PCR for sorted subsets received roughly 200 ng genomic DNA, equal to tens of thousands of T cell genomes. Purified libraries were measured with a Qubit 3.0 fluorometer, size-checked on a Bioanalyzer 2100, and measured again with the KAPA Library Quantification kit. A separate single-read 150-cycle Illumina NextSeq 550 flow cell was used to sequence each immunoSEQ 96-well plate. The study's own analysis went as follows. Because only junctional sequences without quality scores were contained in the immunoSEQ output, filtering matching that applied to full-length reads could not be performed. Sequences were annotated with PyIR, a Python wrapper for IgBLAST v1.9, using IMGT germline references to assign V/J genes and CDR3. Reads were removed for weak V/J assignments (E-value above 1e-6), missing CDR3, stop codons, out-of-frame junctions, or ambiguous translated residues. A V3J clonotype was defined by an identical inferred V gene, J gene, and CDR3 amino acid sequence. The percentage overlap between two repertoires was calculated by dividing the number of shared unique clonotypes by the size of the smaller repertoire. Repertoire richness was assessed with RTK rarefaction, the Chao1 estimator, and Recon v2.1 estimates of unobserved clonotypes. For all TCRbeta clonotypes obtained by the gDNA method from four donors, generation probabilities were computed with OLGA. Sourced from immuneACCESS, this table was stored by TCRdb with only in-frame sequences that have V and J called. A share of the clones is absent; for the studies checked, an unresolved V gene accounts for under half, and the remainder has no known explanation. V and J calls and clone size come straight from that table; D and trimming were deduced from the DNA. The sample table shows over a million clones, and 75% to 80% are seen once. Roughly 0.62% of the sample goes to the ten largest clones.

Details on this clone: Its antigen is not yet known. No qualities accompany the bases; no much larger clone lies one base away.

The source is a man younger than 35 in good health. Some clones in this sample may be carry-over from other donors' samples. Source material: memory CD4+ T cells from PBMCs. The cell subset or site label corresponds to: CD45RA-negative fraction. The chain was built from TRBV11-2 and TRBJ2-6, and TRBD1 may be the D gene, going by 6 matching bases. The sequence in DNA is TGTGCCAGCAGCTGGGGGCGGACGGGGAGCTCTGGGGCCAACGTCCTGACTTTC. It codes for CASSWGRTGSSGANVLTF.